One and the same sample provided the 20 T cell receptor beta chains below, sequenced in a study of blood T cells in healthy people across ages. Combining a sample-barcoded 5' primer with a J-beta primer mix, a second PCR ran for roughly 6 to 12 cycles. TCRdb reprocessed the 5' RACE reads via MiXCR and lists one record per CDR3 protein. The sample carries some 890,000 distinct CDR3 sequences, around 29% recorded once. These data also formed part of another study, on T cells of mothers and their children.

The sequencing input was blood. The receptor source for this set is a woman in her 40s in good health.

CDR3 in amino acids: CASSESGQGGTEAFF. In DNA, the CDR3 is TGTGCCAGCAGTGAAAGTGGGCAGGGGGGCACTGAAGCTTTCTTT. This rearrangement joins TRBV6-1 to TRBJ1-1, with 7 bases fitting TRBD1. This CDR3 is built from 15 residues. Unmatched junction bases numbered 7, after V lost 2 bases and J lost 4 bases. Germline V CDR1 and CDR2: MNHNS, SASEGT.

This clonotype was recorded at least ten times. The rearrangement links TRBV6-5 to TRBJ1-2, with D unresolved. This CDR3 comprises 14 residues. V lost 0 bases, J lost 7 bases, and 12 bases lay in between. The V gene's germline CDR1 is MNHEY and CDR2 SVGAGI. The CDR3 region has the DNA TGTGCCAGCAGTTACTCGCTCCAGCGTACTGGCTACACCTTC. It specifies CASSYSLQRTGYTF.

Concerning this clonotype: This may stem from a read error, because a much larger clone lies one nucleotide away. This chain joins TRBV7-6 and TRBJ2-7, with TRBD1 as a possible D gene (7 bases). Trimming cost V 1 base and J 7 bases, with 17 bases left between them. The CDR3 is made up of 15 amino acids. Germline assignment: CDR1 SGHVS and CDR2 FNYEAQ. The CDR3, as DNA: TGTGCCAGCAGCTTAGAAACAGGGGCCCGGGGGGAGCAGTACTTC. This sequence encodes CASSLETGARGEQYF.

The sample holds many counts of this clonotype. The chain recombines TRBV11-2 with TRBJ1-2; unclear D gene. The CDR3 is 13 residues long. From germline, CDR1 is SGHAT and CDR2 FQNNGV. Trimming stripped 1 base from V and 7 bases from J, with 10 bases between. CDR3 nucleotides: TGTGCCAGCAGCTTAGTAGGGCAGGCTGGCTACACCTTC. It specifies CASSLVGQAGYTF.

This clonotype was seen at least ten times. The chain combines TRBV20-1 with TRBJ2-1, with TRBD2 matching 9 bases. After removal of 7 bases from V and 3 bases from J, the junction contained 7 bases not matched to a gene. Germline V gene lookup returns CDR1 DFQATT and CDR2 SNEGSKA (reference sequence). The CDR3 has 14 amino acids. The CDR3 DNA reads TGCAGTGTTCAGCGGGGGGAAATCTACAATGAGCAGTTCTTC. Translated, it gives CSVQRGEIYNEQFF.

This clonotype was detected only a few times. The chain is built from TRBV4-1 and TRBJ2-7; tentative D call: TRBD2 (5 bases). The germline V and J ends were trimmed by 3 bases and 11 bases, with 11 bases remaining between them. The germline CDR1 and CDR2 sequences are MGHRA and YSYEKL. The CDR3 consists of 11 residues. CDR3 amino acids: CASSHGTEEYF. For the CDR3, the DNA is TGCGCCAGCAGCCATGGCACGGAGGAGTACTTC.

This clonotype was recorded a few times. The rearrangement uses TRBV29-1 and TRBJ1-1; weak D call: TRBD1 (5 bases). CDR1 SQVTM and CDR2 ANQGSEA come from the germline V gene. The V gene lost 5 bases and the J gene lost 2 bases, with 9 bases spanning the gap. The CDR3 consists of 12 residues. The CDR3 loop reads CSVPGLNTEAFF. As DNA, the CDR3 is TGCAGCGTTCCAGGGTTAAACACTGAAGCTTTCTTT.

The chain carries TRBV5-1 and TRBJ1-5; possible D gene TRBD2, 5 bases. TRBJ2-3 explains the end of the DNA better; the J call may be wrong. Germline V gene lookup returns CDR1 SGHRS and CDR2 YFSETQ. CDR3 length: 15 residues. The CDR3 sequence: CASSPAGSGNQPQYF. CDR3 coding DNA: TGCGCCAGCAGCCCCGCGGGCAGTGGCAATCAGCCCCAGTATTTT.

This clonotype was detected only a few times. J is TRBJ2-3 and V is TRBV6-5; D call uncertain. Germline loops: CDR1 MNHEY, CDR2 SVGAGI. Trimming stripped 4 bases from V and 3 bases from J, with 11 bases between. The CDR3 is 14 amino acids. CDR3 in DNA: TGTGCCAGCAGTTTTGGACGGACGACAGATACGCAGTATTTT. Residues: CASSFGRTTDTQYF.

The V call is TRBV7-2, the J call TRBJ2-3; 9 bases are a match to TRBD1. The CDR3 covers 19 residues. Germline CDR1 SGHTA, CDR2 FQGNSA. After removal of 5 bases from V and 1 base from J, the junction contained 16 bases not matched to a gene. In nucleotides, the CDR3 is TGTGCCAGCAGCCCGCAGGGACAGGGCACTAAAATTCGCACAGATACGCAGTATTTT. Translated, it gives CASSPQGQGTKIRTDTQYF.

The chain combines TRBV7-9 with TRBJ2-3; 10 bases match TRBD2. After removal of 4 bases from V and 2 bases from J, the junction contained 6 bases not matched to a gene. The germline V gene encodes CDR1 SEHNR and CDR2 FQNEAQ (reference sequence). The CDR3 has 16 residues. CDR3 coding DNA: TGTGCCAGCAGCTCATCTAGCGGGGGCCCCACAGATACGCAGTATTTT. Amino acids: CASSSSSGGPTDTQYF.

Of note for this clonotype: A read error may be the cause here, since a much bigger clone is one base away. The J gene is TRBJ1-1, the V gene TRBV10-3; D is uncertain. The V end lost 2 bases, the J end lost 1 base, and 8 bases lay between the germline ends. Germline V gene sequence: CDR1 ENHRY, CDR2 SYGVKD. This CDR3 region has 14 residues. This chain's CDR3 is CAISEGKGNTEAFF. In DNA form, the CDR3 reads TGTGCCATCAGTGAGGGGAAGGGGAACACTGAAGCTTTCTTT.

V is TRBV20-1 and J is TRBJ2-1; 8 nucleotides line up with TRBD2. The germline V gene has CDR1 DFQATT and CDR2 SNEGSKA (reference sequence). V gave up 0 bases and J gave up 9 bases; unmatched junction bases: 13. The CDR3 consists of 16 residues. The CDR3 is CSARDGAGGLFAEQFF. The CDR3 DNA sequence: TGCAGTGCTAGAGATGGGGCGGGGGGCCTATTTGCTGAGCAGTTCTTC.

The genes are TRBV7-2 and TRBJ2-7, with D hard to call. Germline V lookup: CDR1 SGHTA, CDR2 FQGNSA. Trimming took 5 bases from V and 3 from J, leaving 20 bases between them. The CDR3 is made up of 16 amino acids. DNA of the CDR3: TGTGCCAGCAGCGTTTTACCCGACTCCGGGCTCTACGAGCAGTACTTC. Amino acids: CASSVLPDSGLYEQYF.

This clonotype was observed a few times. Here the CDR3 reads CASRVQSQETQYF. The CDR3 nucleotides read TGTGCCAGCAGGGTCCAAAGTCAAGAGACCCAGTACTTC. The rearrangement uses TRBV7-9 and TRBJ2-5; unclear D gene. Germline V lookup: CDR1 SEHNR, CDR2 FQNEAQ (reference sequence). V lost 6 bases to trimming and J lost 2 bases, with 10 bases between them. The length of the CDR3 is 13 residues.

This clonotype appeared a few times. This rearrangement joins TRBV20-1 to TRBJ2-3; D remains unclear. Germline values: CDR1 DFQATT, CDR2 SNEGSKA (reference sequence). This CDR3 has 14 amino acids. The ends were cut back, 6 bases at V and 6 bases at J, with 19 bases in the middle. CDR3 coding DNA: TGCAGTGCCCCTGTGGTCGGGCGAGGTGATACGCAGTATTTT. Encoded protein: CSAPVVGRGDTQYF.

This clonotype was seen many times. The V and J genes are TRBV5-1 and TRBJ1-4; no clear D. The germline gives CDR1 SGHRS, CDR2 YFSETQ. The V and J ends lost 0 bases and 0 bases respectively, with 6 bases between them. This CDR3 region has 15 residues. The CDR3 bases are TGCGCCAGCAGCTTGGGACGGCCAACTAATGAAAAACTGTTTTTT. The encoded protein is CASSLGRPTNEKLFF.

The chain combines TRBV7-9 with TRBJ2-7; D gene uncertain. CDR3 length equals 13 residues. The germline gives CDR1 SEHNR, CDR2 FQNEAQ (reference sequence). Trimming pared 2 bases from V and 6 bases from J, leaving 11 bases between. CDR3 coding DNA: TGTGCCAGCAGCTTAACGTACCCTTGCGAGCAGTACTTC. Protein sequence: CASSLTYPCEQYF.

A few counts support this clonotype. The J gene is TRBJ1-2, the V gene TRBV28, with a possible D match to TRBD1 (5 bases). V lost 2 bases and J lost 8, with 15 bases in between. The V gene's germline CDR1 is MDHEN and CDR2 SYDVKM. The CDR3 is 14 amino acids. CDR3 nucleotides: TGTGCCAGCAGTTTAGACAGCGGGGCGGTAGGCTACACCTTC. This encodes CASSLDSGAVGYTF.

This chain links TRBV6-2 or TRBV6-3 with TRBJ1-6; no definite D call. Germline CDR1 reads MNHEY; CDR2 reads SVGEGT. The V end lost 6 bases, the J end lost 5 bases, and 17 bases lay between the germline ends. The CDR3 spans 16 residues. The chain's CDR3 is CASSPWFSSNNSPLHF. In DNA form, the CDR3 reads TGTGCCAGCAGCCCTTGGTTCAGCTCGAATAATTCACCCCTCCACTTT.